The clone carrying this T cell receptor beta chain turned up a few times. As yet, its antigen is unknown. This sample is part of a study of T cell repertoires in cytomegalovirus infection. For the study at large: Shared public TCR beta signatures pointed to both CMV infection and a matching HLA type. Study observations and caveats: Dominant in the ex vivo response were TCR beta clonotypes restricted by HLA-C and specific for CMV.

TCRdb independently ran MiXCR on the reads; one entry per CDR3 protein. Altogether roughly 180,000 distinct CDR3 sequences are present, about a fifth being singletons, with the ten largest covering around a quarter. Germline-derived CDR1 and CDR2 are SGHVS and FQNEAQ. J gave up 0 bases and V 4 bases, and 4 bases lay outside the gene matches. The CDR3 totals 15 residues. The specimen comprised CD8+ T cells from cultured PBMCs, sampled from culture after CMV antigen stimulation. The receptor was derived from a human donor in good health (CMV status not recorded). Some clones in this sample may be carry-over from other donors' samples. V gene TRBV7-8 combines with J gene TRBJ1-1; 8 bases align to TRBD1. The CDR3 DNA reads TGTGCCAGCAGCTCCAGGGGGCGCATGAACACTGAAGCTTTCTTT. Translating it yields CASSSRGRMNTEAFF. Together with reference TRBV7-8 and TRBJ1-1, the CDR3 gives the full variable domain: GAGVSQSPRYKVAKRGQDVALRCDPISGHVSLFWYQQALGQGPEFLTYFQNEAQLDKSGLPSDRFFAERPEGSVSTLKIQRTQQEDSAVYLCASSSRGRMNTEAFFGQGTRLTVV.